Following are 18 T cell receptor beta chains from one sample sequenced in a study of a mutant IDH1 vaccine in newly diagnosed glioma. Time point of the sample: baseline, week 1 (first vaccination visit). Regarding treatment: pre-vaccination baseline after standard-of-care therapy. Data came from immunoSEQ multiplex PCR; TCRdb stores just in-frame clones and leaves some out. The sample yields around 33,000 clones, around 85% seen once. The sample here was PBMCs, taken from a glioma patient treated with radiotherapy, temozolomide or both. The source is a woman in her forties with glioma.

The chain has TRBV19 and TRBJ1-2, with a possible D match to TRBD1 (6 bases). The V gene lost 5 bases and the J gene lost 0 bases, with 16 bases spanning the gap. CDR3 length: 16 residues. In germline, CDR1 is LNHDA, CDR2 SQIVND (reference sequence). The CDR3 region is CASSQPGGRTNYGYTF. For the CDR3, the DNA is TGTGCCAGTAGTCAACCGGGGGGCAGAACTAACTATGGCTACACCTTC.

V is TRBV6-5 and J is TRBJ1-1; 12 nucleotides match TRBD1. J was trimmed by 11 bases and V by 4 bases; bases with no gene match: 11. The germline V gene has CDR1 MNHEY and CDR2 SVGAGI. The CDR3 is 15 residues long. The CDR3 DNA follows: TGTGCCAGCAGTTCAGGGACAGGGGGCGAACGTATCGCTTTCTTT. Amino acid sequence: CASSSGTGGERIAFF.

This clone occurred a few times. CDR3 residues: CASSVSGPPTYNEQFF. CDR3 nucleotide sequence: TGTGCCAGCAGCGTTTCAGGACCCCCGACCTACAATGAGCAGTTCTTC. The V call is TRBV9, the J call TRBJ2-1, with D uncertain. The CDR3 runs to 16 residues. Germline V gives CDR1 SGDLS, CDR2 YYNGEE. Trimming took 2 bases from V and 2 from J, leaving 14 bases between them.

The chain employs TRBV30 and TRBJ2-7; D possibly corresponds to TRBD2 (5 bases). This CDR3 region has 13 residues. V lost 3 bases, J lost 3 bases, and 12 bases lay in between. Germline loops: CDR1 GTSNPN, CDR2 SVGIG (reference sequence). CDR3 sequence (DNA): TGTGCCTGGAGGAGGGTAAATTTCTACGAGCAGTACTTC. Translating it yields CAWRRVNFYEQYF.

The DNA of the CDR3 is TGTGCCAGCAGCTTGGGGAATTCTGGAAACACCATATATTTT. Amino acid sequence: CASSLGNSGNTIYF. The chain has TRBV7-2 and TRBJ1-3; no firm D call. The CDR3 spans 14 residues. Germline V gene sequence: CDR1 SGHTA, CDR2 FQGNSA. Trimming shortened V by 3 bases and J by 1 base, and 7 bases separated the two germline ends.

The table lists this clone with a count of one. V gene TRBV10-3 combines with J gene TRBJ2-1, with 12 bases aligning to TRBD2. This CDR3 has 16 amino acids. Trimming removed 4 bases from V and 0 bases from J; junction bases left unmatched: 1. CDR1 and CDR2 from the germline V gene are ENHRY and SYGVKD. The CDR3 loop is CAISGTSGNSYNEQFF. The CDR3, as DNA: TGTGCCATCAGTGGGACTAGCGGGAACTCCTACAATGAGCAGTTCTTC.

The chain combines TRBV6-5 with TRBJ1-4; D uncertain. This CDR3 is built from 14 residues. Germline CDR1 is MNHEY and CDR2 is SVGAGI. V shed 6 bases and J shed 7 bases, with 15 bases lying between them. The CDR3 bases are TGTGCCAGCAGCTTTGATTTAGTGAGTGAAAAACTGTTTTTT. Encoded protein: CASSFDLVSEKLFF.

This clone was seen a single time. The rearrangement uses TRBV7-9 and TRBJ2-5, with a possible D match to TRBD2 (5 bases). CDR1 and CDR2 (germline): SEHNR, FQNEAQ (reference sequence). This CDR3 is built from 14 residues. V was trimmed by 1 base and J by 1 base, leaving 7 bases between them. In nucleotides, the CDR3 is TGTGCCAGCAGCTTAGAGCGGCCCCAAGAGACCCAGTACTTC. Protein: CASSLERPQETQYF.

The CDR3 region has the DNA TGTGCCAGCAGCGAACGACCCCTTGGCAATGAGCAGTTCTTC. Protein product: CASSERPLGNEQFF. This chain uses TRBV6-4 with TRBJ2-1; unclear D gene. V was cut by 6 bases and J by 6 bases, with 15 bases left in between. CDR1 is MRHNA and CDR2 is SNTAGT in the germline V gene. This CDR3 comprises 14 residues.

This clone was recorded only once. The chain is built from TRBV30 and TRBJ1-1; D uncertain. V was shortened by 2 bases and J by 1 base, with 20 bases between the two germline ends. Germline-derived CDR1 and CDR2 are GTSNPN and SVGIG (reference sequence). This CDR3 spans 17 amino acids. The CDR3 spells CAWSRRPDSLPNTEAFF. CDR3 nucleotides: TGTGCCTGGAGTAGAAGGCCTGATAGTTTACCGAACACTGAAGCTTTCTTT.

The gene calls are TRBV6-1 and TRBJ1-1; TRBD1 is a possible D gene (5 bases). Trimming pared 3 bases from V and 4 bases from J, leaving 15 bases between. The CDR3 extends over 15 amino acids. Germline V gene sequence: CDR1 MNHNS, CDR2 SASEGT. The CDR3 reads CASSDRVGAGTEAFF. CDR3 DNA: TGTGCCAGCAGTGACAGGGTAGGGGCCGGCACTGAAGCTTTCTTT.

This clone was detected only once. This rearrangement joins TRBV2 to TRBJ2-2; possible D gene TRBD1, 6 bases. This CDR3 spans 13 amino acids. Germline lookup yields CDR1 SNHLY and CDR2 FYNNEI. V lost 7 bases and J lost 2, with 8 bases in between. The CDR3 sequence: CASTGTNTGELFF. CDR3 DNA: TGTGCCAGCACAGGGACAAACACCGGGGAGCTGTTTTTT.

The chain combines TRBV30 with TRBJ1-2; weak D call: TRBD1 (6 bases). The germline gives CDR1 GTSNPN, CDR2 SVGIG (reference sequence). The CDR3 spans 15 residues. V lost 2 bases and J lost 10, with 23 bases in between. CDR3 nucleotide sequence: TGTGCCTGGAGTCCTCGACCTGGGGGGCTCGGCGCCTACACCTTC. Protein sequence: CAWSPRPGGLGAYTF.

This chain links TRBV29-1 with TRBJ1-5; no clear D gene. Trimming pared 4 bases from V and 0 bases from J, leaving 10 bases between. Germline CDR1 reads SQVTM; CDR2 reads ANQGSEA. The CDR3 runs to 14 residues. CDR3 loop: CSVADAYSNQPQHF. CDR3 bases: TGCAGCGTTGCAGATGCCTATAGCAATCAGCCCCAGCATTTT.

This clone has only one observation. The V call is TRBV4-1, the J call TRBJ2-2; D is perhaps TRBD2 (6 bases). The V gene lost 3 bases and the J gene lost 1 base, with 12 bases spanning the gap. CDR1 MGHRA and CDR2 YSYEKL come from the germline V gene. CDR3 length: 16 amino acids. This CDR3 reads CASSHPGGQNTGELFF. The CDR3 DNA follows: TGCGCCAGCAGCCACCCCGGGGGTCAGAACACCGGGGAGCTGTTTTTT.

The chain links TRBV5-1 to TRBJ1-2; D uncertain. V dropped 2 bases and J dropped 1 base, with 6 bases sitting between them. CDR3 length: 13 residues. Germline values: CDR1 SGHRS, CDR2 YFSETQ. The CDR3 region has the DNA TGCGCCAGCAGCTTACACGATAACTATGGCTACACCTTC. Encoded protein: CASSLHDNYGYTF.

CDR3 loop: CASSLIAGNYGYTF. DNA of the CDR3: TGTGCCAGCAGTTTAATCGCAGGGAACTATGGCTACACCTTC. The chain combines TRBV28 with TRBJ1-2; the D gene is possibly TRBD1 (5 bases). Germline V lookup: CDR1 MDHEN, CDR2 SYDVKM. The CDR3 contains 14 residues. V lost 2 bases to trimming and J lost 2 bases, with 9 bases between them.

This rearrangement joins TRBV18 to TRBJ2-5, with D perhaps matching TRBD2 (5 bases). Germline CDR1 and CDR2: KGHSH and LQKENI. The CDR3 sequence is 14 residues long. Trimming removed 1 base at V and 4 bases at J, with 10 bases between. The DNA for the CDR3 is TGTGCCAGCTCACCACGTGGGAGAGGAGAGACCCAGTACTTC. As protein: CASSPRGRGETQYF.